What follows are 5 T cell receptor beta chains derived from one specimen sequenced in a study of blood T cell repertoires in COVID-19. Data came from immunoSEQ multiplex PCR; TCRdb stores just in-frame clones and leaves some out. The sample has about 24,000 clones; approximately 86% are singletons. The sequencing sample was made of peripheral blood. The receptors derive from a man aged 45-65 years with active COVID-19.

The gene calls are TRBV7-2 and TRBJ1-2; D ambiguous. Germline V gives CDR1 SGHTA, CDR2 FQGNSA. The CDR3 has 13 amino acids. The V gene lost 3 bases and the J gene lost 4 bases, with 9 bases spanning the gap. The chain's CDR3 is CASSFYRFYGYTF. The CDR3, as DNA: TGTGCCAGCAGCTTCTACCGTTTCTATGGCTACACCTTC.

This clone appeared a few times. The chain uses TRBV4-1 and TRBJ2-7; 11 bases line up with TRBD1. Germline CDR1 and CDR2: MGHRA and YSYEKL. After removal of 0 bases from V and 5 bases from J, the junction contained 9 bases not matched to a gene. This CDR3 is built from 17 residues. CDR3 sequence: CASSQEIRDRGRHEQYF. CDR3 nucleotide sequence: TGCGCCAGCAGCCAAGAGATTCGGGACAGGGGGAGACACGAGCAGTACTTC.

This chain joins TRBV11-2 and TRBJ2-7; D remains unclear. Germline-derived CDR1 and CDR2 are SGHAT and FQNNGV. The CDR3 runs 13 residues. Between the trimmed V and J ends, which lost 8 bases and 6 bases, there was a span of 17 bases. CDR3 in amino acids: CASGHRRVGEQYF. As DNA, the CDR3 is TGTGCCAGCGGCCACCGACGGGTCGGCGAGCAGTACTTC.

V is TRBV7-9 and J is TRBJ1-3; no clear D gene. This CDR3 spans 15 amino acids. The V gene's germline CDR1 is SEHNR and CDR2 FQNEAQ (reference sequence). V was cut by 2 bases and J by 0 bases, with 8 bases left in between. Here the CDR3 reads CASSLRGSSGNTIYF. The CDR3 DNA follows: TGTGCCAGCAGCTTACGAGGGAGCTCTGGAAACACCATATATTTT.

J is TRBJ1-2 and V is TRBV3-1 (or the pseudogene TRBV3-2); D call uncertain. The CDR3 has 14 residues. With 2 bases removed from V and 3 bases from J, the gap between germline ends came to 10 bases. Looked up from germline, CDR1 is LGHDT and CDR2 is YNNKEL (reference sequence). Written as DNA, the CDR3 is TGTGCCAGCAGCCAAACAGACACGGACTATGGCTACACCTTC. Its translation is CASSQTDTDYGYTF.